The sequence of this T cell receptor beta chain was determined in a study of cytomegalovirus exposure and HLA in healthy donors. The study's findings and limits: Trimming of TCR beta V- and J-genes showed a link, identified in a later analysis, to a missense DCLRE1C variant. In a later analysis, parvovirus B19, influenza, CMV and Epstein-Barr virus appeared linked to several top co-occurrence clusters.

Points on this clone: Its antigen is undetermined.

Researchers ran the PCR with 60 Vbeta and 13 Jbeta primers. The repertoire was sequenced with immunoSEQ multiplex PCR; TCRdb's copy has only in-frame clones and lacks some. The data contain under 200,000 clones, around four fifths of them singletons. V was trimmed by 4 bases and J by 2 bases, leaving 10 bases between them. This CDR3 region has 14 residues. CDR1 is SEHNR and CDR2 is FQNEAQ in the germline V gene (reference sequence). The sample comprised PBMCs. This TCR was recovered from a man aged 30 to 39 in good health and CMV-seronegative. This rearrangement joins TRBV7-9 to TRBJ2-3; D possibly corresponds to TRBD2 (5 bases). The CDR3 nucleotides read TGTGCCAGCAGCTCGCCTCGGGACACAGATACGCAGTATTTT. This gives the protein CASSSPRDTDTQYF. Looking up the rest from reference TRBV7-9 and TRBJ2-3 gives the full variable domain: DTGVSQNPRHKITKRGQNVTFRCDPISEHNRLYWYRQTLGQGPEFLTYFQNEAQLEKSRLLSDRFSAERPKGSFSTLEIQRTEQGDSAMYLCASSSPRDTDTQYFGPGTRLTVL.